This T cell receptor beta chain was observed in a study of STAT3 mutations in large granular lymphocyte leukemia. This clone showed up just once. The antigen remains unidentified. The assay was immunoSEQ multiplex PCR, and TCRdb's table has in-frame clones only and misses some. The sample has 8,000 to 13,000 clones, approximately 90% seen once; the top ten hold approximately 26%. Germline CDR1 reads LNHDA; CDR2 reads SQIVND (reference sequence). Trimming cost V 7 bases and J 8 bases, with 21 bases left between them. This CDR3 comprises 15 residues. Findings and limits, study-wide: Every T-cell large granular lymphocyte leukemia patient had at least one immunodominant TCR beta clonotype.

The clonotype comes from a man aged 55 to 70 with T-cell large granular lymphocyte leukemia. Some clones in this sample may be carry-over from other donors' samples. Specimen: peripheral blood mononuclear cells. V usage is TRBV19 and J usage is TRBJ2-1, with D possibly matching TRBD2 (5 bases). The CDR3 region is CASTAKLGSSDEQFF. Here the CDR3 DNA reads TGTGCCAGTACCGCAAAACTAGGATCTTCGGATGAGCAGTTCTTC.